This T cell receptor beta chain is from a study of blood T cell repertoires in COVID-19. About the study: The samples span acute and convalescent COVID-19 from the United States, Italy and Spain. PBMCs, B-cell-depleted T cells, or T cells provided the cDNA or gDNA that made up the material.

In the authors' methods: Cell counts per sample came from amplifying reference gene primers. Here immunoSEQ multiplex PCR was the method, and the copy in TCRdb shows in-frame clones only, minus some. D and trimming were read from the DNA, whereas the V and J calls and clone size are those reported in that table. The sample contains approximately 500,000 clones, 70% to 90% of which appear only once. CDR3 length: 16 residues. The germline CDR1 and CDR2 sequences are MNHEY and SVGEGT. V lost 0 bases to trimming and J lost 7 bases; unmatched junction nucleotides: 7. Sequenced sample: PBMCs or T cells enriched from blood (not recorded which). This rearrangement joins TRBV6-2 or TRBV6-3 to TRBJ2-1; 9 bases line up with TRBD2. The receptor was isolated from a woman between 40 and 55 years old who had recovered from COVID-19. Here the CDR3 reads CASSYSRAGGDNEQFF. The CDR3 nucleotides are TGTGCCAGCAGTTACTCTCGGGCGGGAGGGGATAATGAGCAGTTCTTC.